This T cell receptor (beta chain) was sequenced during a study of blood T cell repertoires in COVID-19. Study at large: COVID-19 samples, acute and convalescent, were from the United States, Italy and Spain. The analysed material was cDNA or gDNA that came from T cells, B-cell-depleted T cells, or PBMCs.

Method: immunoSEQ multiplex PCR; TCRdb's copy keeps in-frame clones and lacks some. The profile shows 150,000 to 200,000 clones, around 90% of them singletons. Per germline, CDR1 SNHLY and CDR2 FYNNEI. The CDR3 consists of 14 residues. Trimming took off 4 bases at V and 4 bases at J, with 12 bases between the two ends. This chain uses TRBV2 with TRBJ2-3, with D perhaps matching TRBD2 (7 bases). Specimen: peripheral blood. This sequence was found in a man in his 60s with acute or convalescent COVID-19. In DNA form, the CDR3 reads TGTGCCAGCAGTGTGGGCGGGGGCCCAGATACGCAGTATTTT. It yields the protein CASSVGGGPDTQYF.